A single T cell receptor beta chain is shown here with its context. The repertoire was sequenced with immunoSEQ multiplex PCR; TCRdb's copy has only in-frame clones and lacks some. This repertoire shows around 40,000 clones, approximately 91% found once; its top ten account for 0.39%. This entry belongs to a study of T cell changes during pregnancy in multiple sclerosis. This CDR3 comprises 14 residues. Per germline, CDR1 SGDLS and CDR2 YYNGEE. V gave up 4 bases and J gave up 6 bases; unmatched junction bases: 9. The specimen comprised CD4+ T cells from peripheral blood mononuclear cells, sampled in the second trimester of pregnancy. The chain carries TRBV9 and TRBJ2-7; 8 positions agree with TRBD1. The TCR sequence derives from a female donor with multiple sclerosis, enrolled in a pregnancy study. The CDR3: CASSSGQGGREQYF. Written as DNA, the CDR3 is TGTGCCAGCAGCTCTGGACAGGGTGGACGCGAGCAGTACTTC.